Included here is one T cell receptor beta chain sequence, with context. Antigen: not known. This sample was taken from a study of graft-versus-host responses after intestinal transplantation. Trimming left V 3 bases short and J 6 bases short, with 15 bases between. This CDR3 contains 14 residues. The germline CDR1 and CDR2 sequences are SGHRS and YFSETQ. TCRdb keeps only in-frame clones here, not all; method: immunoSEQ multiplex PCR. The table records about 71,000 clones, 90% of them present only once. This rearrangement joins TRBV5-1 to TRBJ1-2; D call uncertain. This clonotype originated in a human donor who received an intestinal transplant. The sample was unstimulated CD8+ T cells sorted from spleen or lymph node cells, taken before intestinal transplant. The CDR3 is CASSYRDNRHGYTF. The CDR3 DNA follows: TGCGCCAGCAGCTACCGCGACAATCGCCATGGCTACACCTTC.